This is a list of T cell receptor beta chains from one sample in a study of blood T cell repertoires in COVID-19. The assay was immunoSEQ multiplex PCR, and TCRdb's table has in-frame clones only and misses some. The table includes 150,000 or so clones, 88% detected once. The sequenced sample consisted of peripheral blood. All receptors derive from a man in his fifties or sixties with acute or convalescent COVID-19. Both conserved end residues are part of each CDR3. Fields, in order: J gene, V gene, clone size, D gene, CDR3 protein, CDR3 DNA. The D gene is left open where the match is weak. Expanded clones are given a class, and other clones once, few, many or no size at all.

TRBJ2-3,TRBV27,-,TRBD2,CASSPSGGADTQYF,TGTGCCAGCAGTCCTAGCGGGGGGGCAGATACGCAGTATTTT
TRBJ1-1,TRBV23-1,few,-,CASRKIWEILNTEAFF,TGCGCCAGCAGGAAGATTTGGGAGATTCTGAACACTGAAGCTTTCTTT
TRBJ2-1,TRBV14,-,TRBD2,CASSLIRGRLAGGVQFF,TGTGCCAGCAGCCTAATTAGGGGGAGACTAGCGGGAGGAGTCCAGTTCTTC
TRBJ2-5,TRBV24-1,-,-,CATSVRFGETQYF,-
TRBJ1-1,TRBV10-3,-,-,CATTGFPNTEAFF,TGTGCCACCACAGGGTTCCCGAACACTGAAGCTTTCTTT
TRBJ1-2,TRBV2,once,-,CASSRGTNYGYTF,TGTGCCAGCTCCCGCGGAACTAACTATGGCTACACCTTC
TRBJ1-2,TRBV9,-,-,CASSVRGRGGGGYTF,TGTGCCAGCAGCGTTAGGGGTAGGGGCGGTGGTGGCTACACCTTC
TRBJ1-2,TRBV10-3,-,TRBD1,CAISGLDRVITNYGYTF,TGTGCCATCAGTGGACTGGACAGGGTTATAACGAACTATGGCTACACCTTC
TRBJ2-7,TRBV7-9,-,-,CASLGSSYEQYF,TGTGCCAGCCTGGGCAGCTCCTACGAGCAGTACTTC
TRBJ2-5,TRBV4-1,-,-,CASSQYSVQETQYF,TGCGCCAGCAGCCAATATTCGGTACAAGAGACCCAGTACTTC
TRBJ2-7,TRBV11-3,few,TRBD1,CASSLGGDRVHEQYF,TGTGCCAGCAGCTTAGGGGGGGACAGGGTACACGAGCAGTACTTC
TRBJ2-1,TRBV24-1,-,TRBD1,CATSDPGQSLNNEQFF,TGTGCCACCAGTGATCCGGGACAGTCCTTAAACAATGAGCAGTTCTTC
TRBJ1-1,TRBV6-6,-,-,CASTDKNTEAFF,TGTGCCAGCACGGACAAGAACACTGAAGCTTTCTTT
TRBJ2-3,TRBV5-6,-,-,CASSLEATDTQYF,TGTGCCAGCAGCTTGGAAGCTACAGATACGCAGTATTTT
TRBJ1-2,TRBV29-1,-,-,CSVDGGYTF,TGCAGCGTTGACGGTGGCTACACCTTC
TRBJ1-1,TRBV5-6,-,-,CASSFGTGLPMNTEAFF,TGTGCCAGCAGCTTTGGAACAGGGCTACCAATGAACACTGAAGCTTTCTTT
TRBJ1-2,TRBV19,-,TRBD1,CASSIRQGAGYTF,TGTGCCAGTAGTATACGACAGGGGGCTGGCTACACCTTC
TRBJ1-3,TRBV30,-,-,CAWSVRVGTHGNTIYF,TGTGCCTGGAGTGTACGGGTGGGGACACACGGAAACACCATATATTTT
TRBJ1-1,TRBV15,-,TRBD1,CATSRRTGDTEAFF,TGTGCCACCAGCAGGCGGACAGGGGACACTGAAGCTTTCTTT
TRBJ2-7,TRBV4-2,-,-,CASSQEGASYEQYF,TGTGCCAGCAGCCAAGAGGGGGCCTCCTACGAGCAGTACTTC
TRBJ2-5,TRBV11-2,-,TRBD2,CASSLGGGAVQYF,TGTGCCAGCAGCTTAGGCGGGGGGGCGGTCCAGTACTTC
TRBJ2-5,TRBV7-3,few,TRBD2,CASSPGGGAKTQYF,TGTGCCAGCAGCCCCGGGGGGGGCGCGAAGACCCAGTACTTC
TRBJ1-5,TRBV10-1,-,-,CASSESGGNQPQHF,TGCGCCAGCAGTGAGTCGGGGGGGAATCAGCCCCAGCATTTT
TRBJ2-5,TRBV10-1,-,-,CASSDGRAQYF,TGCGCCAGCAGTGACGGGCGGGCCCAGTACTTC
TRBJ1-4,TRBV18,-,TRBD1,CASSRDREGEKLFF,TGTGCCAGCTCACGGGACAGGGAAGGGGAAAAACTGTTTTTT
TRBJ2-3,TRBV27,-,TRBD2,CASTPSGGADTQYF,TGTGCCAGCACCCCTAGCGGGGGGGCAGATACGCAGTATTTT
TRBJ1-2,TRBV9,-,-,CASSVVPGGGSNGYTF,TGTGCCAGCAGCGTAGTCCCAGGAGGAGGGAGTAATGGCTACACCTTC
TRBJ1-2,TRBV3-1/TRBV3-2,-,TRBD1,CASSPKRQGEGYTF,TGTGCCAGCAGCCCTAAGAGACAGGGAGAAGGCTACACCTTC
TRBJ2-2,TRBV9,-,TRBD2,CASSVLAGANTGELFF,TGTGCCAGCAGCGTACTAGCGGGAGCGAACACCGGGGAGCTGTTTTTT
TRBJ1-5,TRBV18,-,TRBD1,CASSAGQGNGQPQHF,TGTGCCAGCTCAGCCGGACAGGGCAACGGCCAGCCCCAGCATTTT
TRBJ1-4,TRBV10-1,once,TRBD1,CASSALSHRPGGEKLFF,TGCGCCAGCAGTGCCTTGTCCCACAGGCCAGGGGGCGAAAAACTGTTTTTT
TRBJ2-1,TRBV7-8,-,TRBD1,CASSLPGGYNEQFF,TGTGCCAGCAGCCTGCCAGGGGGTTACAATGAGCAGTTCTTC
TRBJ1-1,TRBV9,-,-,CASSVEGGLNTEAFF,TGTGCCAGCAGCGTAGAGGGGGGGTTGAACACTGAAGCTTTCTTT
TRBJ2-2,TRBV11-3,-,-,CASSTMGALTGELFF,TGTGCCAGCAGTACAATGGGGGCCCTGACCGGGGAGCTGTTTTTT
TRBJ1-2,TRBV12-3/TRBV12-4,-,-,CASSSRPRGGYTF,TGTGCCAGCAGCTCCCGGCCCCGGGGGGGCTACACCTTC
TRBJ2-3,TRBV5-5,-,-,CASSLATGTDTQYF,TGTGCCAGCAGCTTGGCCACAGGCACAGATACGCAGTATTTT
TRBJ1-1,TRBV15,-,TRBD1,CATSRGDRDREAFF,TGTGCCACCAGCAGAGGTGACCGGGACAGGGAGGCTTTCTTT
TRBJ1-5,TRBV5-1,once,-,CASSLTGIQPQHF,TGCGCCAGCAGCTTAACAGGGATTCAGCCCCAGCATTTT
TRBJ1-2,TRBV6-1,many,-,CASSERINYGYTF,TGTGCCAGCAGTGAGAGGATTAACTATGGCTACACCTTC
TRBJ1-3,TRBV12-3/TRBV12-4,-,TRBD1,CASNPTGDYTIYF,TGTGCCAGCAACCCGACAGGGGATTACACCATATATTTT